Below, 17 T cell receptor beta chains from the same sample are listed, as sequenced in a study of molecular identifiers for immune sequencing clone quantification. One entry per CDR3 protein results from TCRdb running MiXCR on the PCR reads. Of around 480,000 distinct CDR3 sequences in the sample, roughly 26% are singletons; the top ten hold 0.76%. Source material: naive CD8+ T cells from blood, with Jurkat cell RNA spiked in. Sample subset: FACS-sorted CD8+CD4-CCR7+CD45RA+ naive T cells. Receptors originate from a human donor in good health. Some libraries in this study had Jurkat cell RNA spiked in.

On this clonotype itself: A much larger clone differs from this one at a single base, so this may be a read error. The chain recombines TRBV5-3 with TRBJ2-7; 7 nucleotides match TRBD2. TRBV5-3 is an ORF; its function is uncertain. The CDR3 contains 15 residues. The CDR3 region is CASSLVASGRGEQYF. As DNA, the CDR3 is TGTGCCAGCAGCTTGGTGGCTAGCGGTCGGGGCGAGCAGTACTTC.

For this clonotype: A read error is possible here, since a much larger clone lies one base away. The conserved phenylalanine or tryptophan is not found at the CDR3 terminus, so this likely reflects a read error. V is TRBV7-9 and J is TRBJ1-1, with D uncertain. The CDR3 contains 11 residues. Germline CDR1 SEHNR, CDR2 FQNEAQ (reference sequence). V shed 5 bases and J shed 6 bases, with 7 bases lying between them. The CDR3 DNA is TGTGCCAGCAGCCCCAAGGCTGAAGCTTTCTCT. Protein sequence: CASSPKAEAFS.

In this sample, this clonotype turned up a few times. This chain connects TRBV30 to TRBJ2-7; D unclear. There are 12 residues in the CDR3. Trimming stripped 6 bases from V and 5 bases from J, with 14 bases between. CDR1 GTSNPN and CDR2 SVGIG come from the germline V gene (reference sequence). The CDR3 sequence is CACIQAVHEQYF. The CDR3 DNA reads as TGTGCCTGCATCCAGGCGGTGCACGAGCAGTACTTC.

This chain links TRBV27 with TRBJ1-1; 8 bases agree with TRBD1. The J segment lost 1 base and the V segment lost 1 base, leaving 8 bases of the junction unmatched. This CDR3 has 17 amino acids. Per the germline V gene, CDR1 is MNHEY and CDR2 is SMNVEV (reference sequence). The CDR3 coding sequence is TGTGCCAGCAGTTTATTCTCCCCGACAGGGGCGAACACTGAAGCTTTCTTT. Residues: CASSLFSPTGANTEAFF.

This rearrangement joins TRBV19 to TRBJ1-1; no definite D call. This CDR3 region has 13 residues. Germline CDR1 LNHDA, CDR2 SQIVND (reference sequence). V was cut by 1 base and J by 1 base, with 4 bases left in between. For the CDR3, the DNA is TGTGCCAGTAGTATAGCCAAGAACACTGAAGCTTTCTTT. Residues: CASSIAKNTEAFF.

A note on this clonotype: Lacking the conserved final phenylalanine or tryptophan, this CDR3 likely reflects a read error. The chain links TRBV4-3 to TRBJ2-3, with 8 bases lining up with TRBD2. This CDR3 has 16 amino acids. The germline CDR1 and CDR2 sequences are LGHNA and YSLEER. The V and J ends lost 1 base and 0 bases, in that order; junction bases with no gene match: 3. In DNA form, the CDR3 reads TGCGCCAGCAGCCAAGTGGCTAGCGGGAGCACAGATACGCAGTATTTA. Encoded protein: CASSQVASGSTDTQYL.

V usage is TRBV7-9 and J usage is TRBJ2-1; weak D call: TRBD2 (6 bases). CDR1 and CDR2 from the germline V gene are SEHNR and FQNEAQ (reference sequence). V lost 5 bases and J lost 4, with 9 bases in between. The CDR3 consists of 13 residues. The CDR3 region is CASSKGLYNEQFF. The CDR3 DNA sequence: TGTGCCAGCAGCAAGGGACTTTACAATGAGCAGTTCTTC.

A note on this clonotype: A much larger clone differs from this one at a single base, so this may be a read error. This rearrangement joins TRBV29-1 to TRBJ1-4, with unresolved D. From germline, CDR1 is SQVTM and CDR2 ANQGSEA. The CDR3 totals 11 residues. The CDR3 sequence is CSVDEEAKLSF. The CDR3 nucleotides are TGCAGCGTTGATGAAGAGGCAAAACTGTCTTTT. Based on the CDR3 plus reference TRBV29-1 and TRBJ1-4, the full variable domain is SAVISQKPSRDICQRGTSLTIQCQVDSQVTMMFWYRQQPGQSLTLIATANQGSEATYESGFVIDKFPISRPNLTFSTLTVSNMSPEDSSIYLCSVDEEAKLSFGSGTQLSVL.

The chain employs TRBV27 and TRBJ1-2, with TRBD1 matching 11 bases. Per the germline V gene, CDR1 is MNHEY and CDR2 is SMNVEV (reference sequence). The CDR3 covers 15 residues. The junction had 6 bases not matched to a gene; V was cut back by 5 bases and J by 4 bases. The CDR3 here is CASSPGTGGIYGYTF. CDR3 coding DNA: TGTGCCAGCAGTCCAGGGACAGGGGGGATCTATGGCTACACCTTC.

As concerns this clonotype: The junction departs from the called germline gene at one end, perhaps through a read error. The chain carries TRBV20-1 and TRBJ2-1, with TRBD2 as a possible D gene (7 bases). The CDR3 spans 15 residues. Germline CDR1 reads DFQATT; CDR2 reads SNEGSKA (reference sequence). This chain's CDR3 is CSARGPGGGYNERFF. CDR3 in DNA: TGCAGTGCCCGGGGCCCGGGGGGCGGCTACAATGAGCGGTTCTTC.

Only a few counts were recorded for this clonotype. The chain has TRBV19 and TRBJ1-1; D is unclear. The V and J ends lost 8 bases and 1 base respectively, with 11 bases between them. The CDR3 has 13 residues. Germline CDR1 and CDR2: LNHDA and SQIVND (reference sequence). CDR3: CASRKTGNTEAFF. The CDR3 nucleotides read TGTGCCAGTCGAAAGACGGGGAACACTGAAGCTTTCTTT.

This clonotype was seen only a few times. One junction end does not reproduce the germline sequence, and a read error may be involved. The DNA for the CDR3 is TGCAGTGCTGGAGATTGGAGTTCAGATACGCAGTATTTT. Protein product: CSAGDWSSDTQYF. V and J are TRBV20-1 and TRBJ2-3; D gene unclear. Germline-derived CDR1 and CDR2 are DFQATT and SNEGSKA (reference sequence). CDR3 length equals 13 residues.

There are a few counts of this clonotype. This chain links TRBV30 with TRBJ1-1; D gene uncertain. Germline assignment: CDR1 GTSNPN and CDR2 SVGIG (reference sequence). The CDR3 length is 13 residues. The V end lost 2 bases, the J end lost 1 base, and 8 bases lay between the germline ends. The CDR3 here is CAWSLSGNTEAFF. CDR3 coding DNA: TGTGCCTGGAGTTTGTCTGGGAACACTGAAGCTTTCTTT. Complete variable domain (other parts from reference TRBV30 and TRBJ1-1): SQTIHQWPATLVQPVGSPLSLECTVEGTSNPNLYWYRQAAGRGLQLLFYSVGIGQISSEVPQNLSASRPQDRQFILSSKKLLLSDSGFYLCAWSLSGNTEAFFGQGTRLTVV.

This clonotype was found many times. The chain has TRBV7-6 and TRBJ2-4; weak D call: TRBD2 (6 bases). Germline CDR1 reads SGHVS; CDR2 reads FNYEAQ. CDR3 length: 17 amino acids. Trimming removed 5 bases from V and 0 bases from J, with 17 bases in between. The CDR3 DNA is TGTGCCAGCAGCACACCCCAACGGGGGAGAGCCAAAAACATTCAGTACTTC. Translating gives CASSTPQRGRAKNIQYF.

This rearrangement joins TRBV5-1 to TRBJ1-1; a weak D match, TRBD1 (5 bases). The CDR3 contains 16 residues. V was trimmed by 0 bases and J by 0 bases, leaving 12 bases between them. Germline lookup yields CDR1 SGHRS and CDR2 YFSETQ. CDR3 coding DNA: TGCGCCAGCAGCTTGGGGGTGGGGGGAATGAACACTGAAGCTTTCTTT. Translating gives CASSLGVGGMNTEAFF.

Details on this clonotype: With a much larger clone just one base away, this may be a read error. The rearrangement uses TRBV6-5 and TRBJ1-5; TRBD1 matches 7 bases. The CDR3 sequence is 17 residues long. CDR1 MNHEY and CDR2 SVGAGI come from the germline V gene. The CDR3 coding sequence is TGTGCCAGCAGCCAGGGGGTTGGGGGCAGGAGCAATCTGCCCCAGCATTTT. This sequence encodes CASSQGVGGRSNLPQHF.

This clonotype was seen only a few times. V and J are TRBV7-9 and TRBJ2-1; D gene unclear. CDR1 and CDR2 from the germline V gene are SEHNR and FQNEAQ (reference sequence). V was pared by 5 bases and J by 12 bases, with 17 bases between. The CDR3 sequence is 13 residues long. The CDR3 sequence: CASSPELRPLQFF. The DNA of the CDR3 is TGTGCCAGCAGCCCCGAATTGCGGCCCCTGCAGTTCTTC.